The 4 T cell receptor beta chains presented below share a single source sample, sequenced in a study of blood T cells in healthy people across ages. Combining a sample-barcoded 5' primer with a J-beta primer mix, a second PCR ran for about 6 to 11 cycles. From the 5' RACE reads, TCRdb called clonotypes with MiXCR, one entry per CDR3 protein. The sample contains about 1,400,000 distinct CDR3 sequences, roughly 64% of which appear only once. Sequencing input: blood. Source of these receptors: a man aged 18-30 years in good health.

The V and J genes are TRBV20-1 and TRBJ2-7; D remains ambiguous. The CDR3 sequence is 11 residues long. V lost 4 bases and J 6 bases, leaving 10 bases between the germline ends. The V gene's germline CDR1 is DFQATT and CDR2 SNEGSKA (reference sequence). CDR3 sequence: CSANWGTEQYF. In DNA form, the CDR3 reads TGCAGTGCTAATTGGGGAACCGAGCAGTACTTC.

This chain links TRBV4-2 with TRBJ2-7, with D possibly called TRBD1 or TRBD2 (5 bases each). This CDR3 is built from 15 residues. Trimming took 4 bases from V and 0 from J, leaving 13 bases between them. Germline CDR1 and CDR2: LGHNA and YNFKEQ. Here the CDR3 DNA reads TGTGCCAGCAGCCCCGCCGGGACCAGCTCCTACGAGCAGTACTTC. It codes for CASSPAGTSSYEQYF.

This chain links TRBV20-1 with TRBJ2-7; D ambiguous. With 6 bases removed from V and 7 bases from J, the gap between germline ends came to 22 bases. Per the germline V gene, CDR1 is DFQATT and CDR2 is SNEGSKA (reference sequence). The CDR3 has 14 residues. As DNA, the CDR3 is TGCAGTGCGACGGGCGGATCCTCCTACAATGAGCAGTACTTC. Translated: CSATGGSSYNEQYF.

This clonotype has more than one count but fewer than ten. This CDR3 is CASSLGVSANREQFF. The DNA of the CDR3 is TGTGCCAGCAGCTTAGGTGTTTCGGCGAATAGAGAGCAGTTCTTC. The J gene is TRBJ2-1, the V gene TRBV11-1; D is undetermined. Germline V gene lookup returns CDR1 SGHAT and CDR2 FQDESV (reference sequence). CDR3 length: 15 amino acids. Deletions cut 1 base from V and 10 bases from J, with 17 bases between. Full variable domain (outside the CDR3, taken from reference TRBV11-1 and TRBJ2-1): EAEVAQSPRYKITEKSQAVAFWCDPISGHATLYWYRQILGQGPELLVQFQDESVVDDSQLPKDRFSAERLKGVDSTLKIQPAELGDSAMYLCASSLGVSANREQFFGPGTRLTVL.